This TCR beta chain was identified during a study of human versus mouse CDR3 diversity and MHC coevolution. The CDR3 has 15 amino acids. V was pared by 3 bases and J by 7 bases, with 19 bases between. Germline lookup yields CDR1 ENHRY and CDR2 SYGVKD. TCRdb keeps only in-frame clones here, not all; method: immunoSEQ multiplex PCR. The sample has 60,000 or so clones, roughly 94% seen once. This sequence joins TRBV10-3 and TRBJ2-7; D is possibly TRBD1 (6 bases). Source material: naive CD4+ T cells from blood. The subset was: CD45RO-negative CD62L-positive naive CD4 T cells. The sequence was obtained from a person aged 55 to 75 in good health. CDR3 coding DNA: TGTGCCATCAGTGAAGGAGACAGCCAGAGGGGGGAGCAGTACTTC. It translates to CAISEGDSQRGEQYF.